This T cell receptor (beta chain) derives from a study of cytomegalovirus exposure and HLA in healthy donors. The assay was immunoSEQ multiplex PCR, and TCRdb's table has in-frame clones only and misses some. The sample lists approximately 65,000 clones; over 90% were seen once. CDR3 length: 17 residues. V was clipped by 1 base and J by 1 base, with 16 bases between them. From germline, CDR1 is MNHEY and CDR2 SMNVEV (reference sequence). The specimen sequenced was PBMCs. This TCR derives from a man aged 18 to 35 in good health and CMV-seropositive. The chain couples TRBV27 to TRBJ1-1; weak D call: TRBD1 (5 bases). The CDR3 protein is CASSLLGLGLGNTEAFF. The DNA of the CDR3 is TGTGCCAGCAGTTTATTGGGGTTGGGACTAGGGAACACTGAAGCTTTCTTT.